This T cell receptor (beta chain) is from a study of CD8 T cells in ankylosing spondylitis (dated 2017 in TCRdb). Notes on the research overall: T cell receptor beta repertoires were profiled in healthy donors and ankylosing spondylitis patients so that disease-linked TCR variants could be found. The whole study cohort included about a hundred healthy donors and some 27 ankylosing spondylitis patients. Peripheral blood was sampled, and synovial fluid was also collected from ankylosing spondylitis patients. The paper as a whole reports these results and caveats: Blood from ankylosing spondylitis patients appeared to be characterized by a TCR beta motif composed of under ten highly homologous amino acid variants. In peripheral blood, the disease-linked clones were found at relatively low frequencies and had a CD8+ phenotype. Some motif variants were previously reported in synovial fluid and blood of reactive arthritis patients, suggesting common disease-initiation mechanisms. The disease-linked clones were reported as significantly enriched in matched synovial fluid samples from ankylosing spondylitis patients.

A remark on this clonotype: Its antigen specificity is not known. Within one base of it there is no much larger clone, and no base qualities were kept.

The germline V gene encodes CDR1 SGHAT and CDR2 FQNNGV. There are 18 amino acids in the CDR3, from cysteine to phenylalanine inclusive. Here the CDR3 DNA is all that survives: 54 bases in frame from base 1. Trimming removed 2 bases from V and 7 bases from J; the gene matches leave 17 bases unexplained. Data came from an Illumina HiSeq 2500. Quantitative 5'-RACE with molecular barcodes was used to prepare TCR beta libraries. Concerning the study's data processing: A new computational method based on a probabilistic model of VDJ rearrangement was used to identify disease-linked TCR variants. Through fastp at Q25 and MiXCR, TCRdb rebuilt clones from the public reads, retaining in-frame beta chains. All rows with the same CDR3 protein become a single entry with the most common DNA and genes. The V and J calls and clone size are TCRdb's, not the authors'. Recorded for this sample are under 300,000 distinct CDR3 sequences; roughly a tenth of them occurred a single time. The top ten hold about 3% of the sample.

This sequence uses TRBV11-2 and TRBJ2-5, with 9 middle bases fitting TRBD1. The receptor was derived from a male donor with ankylosing spondylitis or in good health (not recorded which). Sequencing input: blood, either unsorted or a sorted T cell fraction (not recorded which). The DNA reads TGTGCCAGCAGCTTAAGTGTTACCGGGACAGGGTCTAAGGGGACCCAGTACTTC. Its translation is CASSLSVTGTGSKGTQYF.